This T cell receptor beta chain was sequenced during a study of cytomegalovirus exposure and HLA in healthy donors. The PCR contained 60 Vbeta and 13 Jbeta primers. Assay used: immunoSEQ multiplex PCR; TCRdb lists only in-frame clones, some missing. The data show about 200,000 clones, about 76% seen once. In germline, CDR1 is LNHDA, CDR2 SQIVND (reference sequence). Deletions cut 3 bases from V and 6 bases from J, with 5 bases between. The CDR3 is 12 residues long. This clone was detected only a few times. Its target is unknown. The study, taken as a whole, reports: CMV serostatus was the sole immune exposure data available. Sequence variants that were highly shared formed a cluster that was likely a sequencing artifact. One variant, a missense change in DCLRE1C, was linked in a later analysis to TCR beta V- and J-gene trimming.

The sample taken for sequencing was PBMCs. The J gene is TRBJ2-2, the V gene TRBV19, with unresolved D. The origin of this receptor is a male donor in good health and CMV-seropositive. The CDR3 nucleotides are TGTGCCAGTAGTATCTCAGCCGGGGAGCTGTTTTTT. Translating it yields CASSISAGELFF.